The clone carrying this T cell receptor (beta chain) showed up just a few times. Its target is not known. The data stem from a study of OX40 agonist ivuxolimab in advanced cancers. Whole-study context: The study gave patients intravenous ivuxolimab at 0.01 to 10 mg/kg every 2 weeks. Aged roughly 23 to 79 with a mean of roughly 65 years, they were roughly 83% male.

The CDR3 runs to 16 residues. The germline V gene encodes CDR1 MNHNY and CDR2 SVGAGI (reference sequence). Trimming took 7 bases from V and 4 from J; bases not matched to a gene: 12. Sequencing was performed with immunoSEQ multiplex PCR; in TCRdb, only in-frame clones are kept and a portion is missing. The sample includes 53,000 or so clones, more than 75% of them seen just once. Study findings and constraints: Clones of CD4+ and CD8+ blood T cells grew by week 6 at doses of 0.1 to 3.0 mg/kg. Among T cells, CD8+ cells averaged more expanded clones than CD4+ cells.

The receptor comes from an adult with an advanced solid tumor such as melanoma, head and neck, liver or kidney cancer. V is TRBV6-6 and J is TRBJ1-5, with 8 bases lining up with TRBD1. This sample comprised CD4+ or CD8+ T cells sorted from blood, obtained in a trial of the OX40 agonist ivuxolimab. CDR3 sequence: CASTTGGGGRNQPQHF. The CDR3 DNA reads TGTGCCAGCACTACAGGGGGAGGAGGCCGAAATCAGCCCCAGCATTTT.